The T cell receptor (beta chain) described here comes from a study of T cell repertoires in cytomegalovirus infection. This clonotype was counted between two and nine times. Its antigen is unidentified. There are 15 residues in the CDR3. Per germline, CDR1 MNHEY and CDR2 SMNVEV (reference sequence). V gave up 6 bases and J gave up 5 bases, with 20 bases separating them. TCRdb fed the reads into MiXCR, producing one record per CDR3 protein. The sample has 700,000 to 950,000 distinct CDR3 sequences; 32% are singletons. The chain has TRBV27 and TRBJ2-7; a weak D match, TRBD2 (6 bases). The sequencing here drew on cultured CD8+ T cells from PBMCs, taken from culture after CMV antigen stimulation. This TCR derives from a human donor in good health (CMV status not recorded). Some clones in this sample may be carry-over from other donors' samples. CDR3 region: CASRYVGIGGHEQYF. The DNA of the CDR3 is TGTGCCAGCAGATATGTAGGGATCGGAGGGCACGAGCAGTACTTC.